Listed here are 18 T cell receptor beta chains from one sample, sequenced in a study of tumor-infiltrating lymphocytes in primary liver carcinoma (TCRdb year 2017). Data came from an Illumina HiSeq 2500. A constant-region primer and ProtoScript II reverse transcriptase were used to reverse-transcribe TCRbeta-specific cDNA from roughly 0.55 ug total RNA. Construction of the TCRbeta libraries relied on three nested rounds of multiplex PCR, following a slightly modified ARM-PCR procedure. Multiplex TRBV1-TRBV30 forward primers and a Cbeta reverse primer were used in the first two PCR rounds, each of which was run for around 10 cycles. Starting from the raw public reads, TCRdb applied fastp trimming at Q25, assembled clones with MiXCR and retained in-frame beta chains. A single entry per CDR3 protein holds the most common genes and DNA from its merged rows. A total of some 200,000 distinct CDR3 sequences appear in this sample, less than 75% of them only once. The top ten hold approximately 6.6% of the sample.

TRIzol reagent was used to extract blood RNA from unsorted whole blood, while the DNeasy Blood & Tissue kit provided the germline DNA. The specimen was peripheral blood. The source is a woman aged 55-75 years with primary liver carcinoma and hepatitis B virus infection.

Concerning this clonotype itself: A much more abundant neighbour one base away suggests this may be a read error. The chain uses TRBV4-1 and TRBJ2-1; TRBD2 agrees at 7 bases. The CDR3 extends over 15 amino acids. Looked up from germline, CDR1 is MGHRA and CDR2 is YSYEKL. The CDR3 sequence: CVSSFTGGTYNEQFF. CDR3 DNA sequence: TGCGTCAGCAGCTTCACGGGGGGAACGTACAATGAGCAGTTCTTC.

This chain joins TRBV11-2 and TRBJ2-7; a weak D match, TRBD2 (5 bases). Trimming shortened V by 4 bases and J by 2 bases, and 15 bases separated the two germline ends. This CDR3 spans 15 amino acids. In germline, CDR1 is SGHAT, CDR2 FQNNGV. The CDR3 loop reads CASSYPDNGTYEQYF. The CDR3 DNA reads TGTGCCAGCAGCTACCCAGACAACGGGACCTACGAGCAGTACTTC. Looking up the rest from reference TRBV11-2 and TRBJ2-7 gives the full variable domain: EAGVAQSPRYKIIEKRQSVAFWCNPISGHATLYWYQQILGQGPKLLIQFQNNGVVDDSQLPKDRFSAERLKGVDSTLKIQPAKLEDSAVYLCASSYPDNGTYEQYFGPGTRLTVT.

In this sample, this clonotype turned up once. J is TRBJ2-5 and V is TRBV12-3 or TRBV12-4; the D gene is possibly TRBD2 (6 bases). Trimming stripped 8 bases from V and 2 bases from J, with 12 bases between. This CDR3 contains 13 residues. In DNA form, the CDR3 reads TGTGCCAGCGACAAGCTAGCGCAAGAGACCCAGTACTTC. Its protein is CASDKLAQETQYF.

About this clonotype itself: In this CDR3 the conserved last residue, phenylalanine or tryptophan, is missing, so a read error is likely. The chain has TRBV11-3 and TRBJ1-6; 8 bases match TRBD1. The CDR3 has 17 amino acids. J lost 7 bases, V lost 5 bases, and 13 bases had no gene match. Per germline, CDR1 SGHNT and CDR2 YENEEA. The CDR3 spells CASSPPGQGVINSPLHS. CDR3 coding DNA: TGTGCCAGCAGCCCCCCAGGACAGGGTGTTATCAATTCACCCCTCCACTCT.

In its sample, this clonotype was seen many times. The chain joins TRBV6-5 to TRBJ2-1, with 13 bases aligning to TRBD2. V shed 3 bases and J 8 bases; nucleotides not matched to a gene: 4. CDR3 size: 15 residues. Germline CDR1 and CDR2: MNHEY and SVGAGI. CDR3 DNA sequence: TGTGCCAGCAGTTATCGGACTAGCGGGAGCGATGAGCAGTTCTTC. Translated, it gives CASSYRTSGSDEQFF.

The chain is built from TRBV30 and TRBJ1-5; no definite D call. The V end was cut by 2 bases, the J end by 7 bases, with 9 bases between. CDR3 length: 12 residues. Per the germline V gene, CDR1 is GTSNPN and CDR2 is SVGIG (reference sequence). The CDR3, as DNA: TGTGCCTGGAGTCAAGACCGGCAGCCCCAGCATTTT. Translating gives CAWSQDRQPQHF.

In the case of this clonotype: A much larger clone differs by one base, so this may be a read error. This chain links TRBV6-1 with TRBJ1-2; D may be TRBD1 (5 bases). CDR1 and CDR2 (germline): MNHNS, SASEGT. This CDR3 is 14 amino acids long. The V gene lost 7 bases and the J gene lost 4 bases, with 16 bases spanning the gap. CDR3 loop: CASKGAALSYGYTF. CDR3 nucleotide sequence: TGTGCCAGCAAAGGGGCGGCTCTTAGCTATGGCTACACCTTC.

The V and J genes are TRBV28 and TRBJ2-5, with 8 bases that match TRBD2. The length of the CDR3 is 16 residues. Germline V lookup: CDR1 MDHEN, CDR2 SYDVKM. V lost 6 bases, J lost 5 bases, and 14 bases stayed unmatched. The chain's CDR3 is CASRSQELAEKETQYF. The CDR3 coding sequence is TGTGCCAGCAGAAGCCAGGAACTAGCGGAAAAGGAGACCCAGTACTTC.

As regards this clonotype: A much larger clone differs from this one at a single base, so this may be a read error. The chain is built from TRBV12-3 or TRBV12-4 and TRBJ2-1; no reliable D call. With 5 bases removed from V and 0 bases from J, the gap between germline ends came to 14 bases. This CDR3 region has 16 residues. Here the CDR3 reads CASSRVRRSSYNEQFF. DNA of the CDR3: TGTGCCAGCAGTCGAGTCCGGCGGAGCTCCTACAATGAGCAGTTCTTC.

This clonotype was detected ten times or more. The chain employs TRBV6-6 and TRBJ2-2, with D unresolved. Trimming left V 6 bases short and J 0 bases short, with 5 bases between. Germline V gene data show CDR1 as MNHNY and CDR2 as SVGAGI (reference sequence). This CDR3 has 13 residues. The CDR3 loop is CASRGSNTGELFF. The CDR3 bases are TGTGCCAGCAGGGGTTCGAACACCGGGGAGCTGTTTTTT.

In this sample, this clonotype turned up once. The rearrangement uses TRBV5-5 and TRBJ2-7, with D unresolved. The CDR3 contains 14 residues. Trimming stripped 1 base from V and 6 bases from J, with 14 bases between. Germline V gene data show CDR1 as SGHKS and CDR2 as YYEKEE (reference sequence). The CDR3 DNA reads TGTGCCAGCAGCTTGCGGCTTGGCTTCTTCGAGCAGTACTTC. Encoded protein: CASSLRLGFFEQYF.

This clonotype has only one observation. This CDR3 fails to terminate in the conserved phenylalanine or tryptophan, so it likely reflects a read error. The genes are TRBV11-2 and TRBJ2-1; 9 bases line up with TRBD1. V was clipped by 5 bases and J by 7 bases; unmatched bases: 9. Germline V gene sequence: CDR1 SGHAT, CDR2 FQNNGV. This CDR3 comprises 15 residues. The CDR3 DNA reads TGTGCCAGCAGCCACCCCGACAGGGGGGTGAATGAGCAGTTCCTC. Its protein is CASSHPDRGVNEQFL.

In the case of this clonotype: Germline is not matched at one junction end, which may reflect a read error. This chain links TRBV11-2 with TRBJ2-7; 10 bases map to TRBD2. The CDR3 contains 15 residues. The germline gives CDR1 SGHAT, CDR2 FQNNGV. CDR3 residues: CASSLAGATTYEQYF. Written as DNA, the CDR3 is TGTGCCAGCAGCCTAGCGGGAGCTACAACCTACGAGCAGTATTTC. The whole variable domain, filled in from reference TRBV11-2 and TRBJ2-7, reads EAGVAQSPRYKIIEKRQSVAFWCNPISGHATLYWYQQILGQGPKLLIQFQNNGVVDDSQLPKDRFSAERLKGVDSTLKIQPAKLEDSAVYLCASSLAGATTYEQYFGPGTRLTVT.

Turning to this clonotype: One junction end disagrees with the germline gene, perhaps due to a read error. The chain combines TRBV11-2 with TRBJ2-3; the D gene could be TRBD1 or TRBD2 (5 bases each). This CDR3 has 15 residues. CDR1 SGHAT and CDR2 FQNNGV come from the germline V gene. The CDR3 DNA reads TGTGCCAGCAACTTAGGGACCCATAGCACAGATTCGCAGTATTTT. Translated, it gives CASNLGTHSTDSQYF.

Only a few counts were recorded for this clonotype. V and J are TRBV7-9 and TRBJ2-1; 8 nucleotides line up with TRBD2. CDR3 length equals 15 residues. V shed 6 bases and J 7 bases; nucleotides not matched to a gene: 11. The germline V gene encodes CDR1 SEHNR and CDR2 FQNEAQ (reference sequence). The CDR3 nucleotides are TGTGCCAGCAGAGATCCCAGCGGGAGTTTAAATGAGCAGTTCTTC. Protein sequence: CASRDPSGSLNEQFF.

This clonotype was recorded at least ten times. The chain recombines TRBV6-1 with TRBJ1-3, with 7 bases fitting TRBD1. There are 13 residues in the CDR3. Germline V gene sequence: CDR1 MNHNS, CDR2 SASEGT. V trimming: 11 bases; J trimming: 0 bases; junction bases outside the gene matches: 4. The CDR3 nucleotides are TGTGCCGGTACAGGGGACTCTGGAAACACCATATATTTT. Protein: CAGTGDSGNTIYF.

A remark on this clonotype: This may be a read error, as it is one base from a much larger clone. The chain combines TRBV28 with TRBJ1-2; D might be TRBD1 (5 bases). The V gene lost 10 bases and the J gene lost 6 bases, with 18 bases spanning the gap. Germline CDR1 MDHEN, CDR2 SYDVKM. The CDR3 is made up of 13 amino acids. CDR3 sequence reads: CAIQVGGLNGYTF. The CDR3 coding sequence is TGTGCCATACAGGTCGGAGGGTTGAATGGCTACACCTTC.

Comment on this clonotype: Germline and junction disagree at one end, which may indicate a read error. The chain links TRBV11-2 to TRBJ2-7, with D possibly being TRBD1 (5 bases). CDR1 and CDR2 (germline): SGHAT, FQNNGV. The CDR3 has 14 residues. The CDR3 sequence is CASTSGQFSFEQYF. The CDR3 DNA is TGTGCCAGCACCTCTGGACAATTCTCCTTCGAGCAGTACTTC.